These 25 T cell receptor beta chains share one sample of origin, sequenced in a study of blood T cell repertoires in COVID-19. The protocol was immunoSEQ multiplex PCR, while the TCRdb copy is restricted to in-frame clones and leaves out a portion. The sample lists approximately 390,000 clones; around 87% were seen once. Specimen: peripheral blood. These receptors all come from a man younger than 35 with active or convalescent COVID-19.

The CDR3 DNA sequence: TGTGCCAGCTCATACAGTCAAGAGACCCAGTACTTC. It encodes CASSYSQETQYF. The chain links TRBV18 to TRBJ2-5; no definite D call. Trimming shortened V by 5 bases and J by 2 bases, and 6 bases separated the two germline ends. The CDR3 length is 12 residues. CDR1 KGHSH and CDR2 LQKENI come from the germline V gene. The full variable domain, with the rest looked up from reference TRBV18 and TRBJ2-5, is NAGVMQNPRHLVRRRGQEARLRCSPMKGHSHVYWYRQLPEEGLKFMVYLQKENIIDESGMPKERFSAEFPKEGPSILRIQQVVRGDSAAYFCASSYSQETQYFGPGTRLLVL.

The rearrangement uses TRBV7-2 and TRBJ1-1, with a tentative D call TRBD1 (5 bases). CDR1 is SGHTA, CDR2 FQGNSA, per germline. Trimming took off 9 bases at V and 0 bases at J, with 11 bases between the two ends. The CDR3 sequence is 13 residues long. This chain's CDR3 is CASRQNMNTEAFF. The CDR3 region has the DNA TGTGCCAGTAGACAGAATATGAACACTGAAGCTTTCTTT. Full variable domain (outside the CDR3, taken from reference TRBV7-2 and TRBJ1-1): GAGVSQSPSNKVTEKGKDVELRCDPISGHTALYWYRQSLGQGLEFLIYFQGNSAPDKSGLPSDRFSAERTGGSVSTLTIQRTQQEDSAVYLCASRQNMNTEAFFGQGTRLTVV.

V usage is TRBV7-3 and J usage is TRBJ1-1; D is unclear. The CDR3 is 13 residues long. Germline V gene lookup returns CDR1 SGHTA and CDR2 FQGTGA. V lost 2 bases and J lost 4, with 8 bases in between. The CDR3 nucleotides read TGTGCCAGCAGCTTAGCGAGGGCCACTGAAGCTTTCTTT. It is translated as CASSLARATEAFF.

Here the CDR3 DNA reads TGTGCCAGCTCACCGGGTATAAACACTGAAGCTTTCTTT. As protein: CASSPGINTEAFF. The V and J genes are TRBV6-5 and TRBJ1-1; D gene unclear. Per the germline V gene, CDR1 is MNHEY and CDR2 is SVGAGI. V was trimmed by 8 bases and J by 2 bases, leaving 12 bases between them. CDR3 size: 13 residues.

V is TRBV9 and J is TRBJ1-5, with D hard to call. The CDR3 is made up of 14 amino acids. Germline V gene data show CDR1 as SGDLS and CDR2 as YYNGEE. V lost 3 bases, J lost 4 bases, and 11 bases lay in between. The CDR3 sequence is CASSAYGGNQPQHF. CDR3 bases: TGTGCCAGCAGCGCATACGGCGGGAATCAGCCCCAGCATTTT. The variable domain in full, completed from reference TRBV9 and TRBJ1-5, reads DSGVTQTPKHLITATGQRVTLRCSPRSGDLSVYWYQQSLDQGLQFLIQYYNGEERAKGNILERFSAQQFPDLHSELNLSSLELGDSALYFCASSAYGGNQPQHFGDGTRLSIL.

This chain uses TRBV24-1 with TRBJ2-2; D might be TRBD1 (5 bases). CDR1 and CDR2 from the germline V gene are KGHDR and SFDVKD. The ends were cut back, 6 bases at V and 5 bases at J, with 9 bases in the middle. CDR3 size: 13 residues. The CDR3 here is CATSQGWTGELFF. The CDR3 DNA reads TGTGCCACCAGTCAGGGATGGACCGGGGAGCTGTTTTTT.

Only one count was recorded for this clone. V gene TRBV2 combines with J gene TRBJ1-1, with D perhaps TRBD1 (6 bases). CDR1 is SNHLY and CDR2 is FYNNEI in the germline V gene. This CDR3 contains 14 residues. The V gene lost 6 bases and the J gene lost 4 bases, with 15 bases spanning the gap. The CDR3 DNA reads as TGTGCCAGCAGGACAGGTCGAGGGGGCACTGAAGCTTTCTTT. As protein: CASRTGRGGTEAFF.

The genes are TRBV28 and TRBJ2-7; 7 nucleotides line up with TRBD1. CDR1 is MDHEN and CDR2 is SYDVKM in the germline V gene. This CDR3 has 14 residues. The ends lost 6 bases at V and 2 bases at J; junction bases unmatched: 7. The CDR3 region has the DNA TGTGCCAGCAGGGGGACAGCATCTACCTACGAGCAGTACTTC. Protein: CASRGTASTYEQYF.

In this sample, this clone turned up once. The rearrangement links TRBV7-9 to TRBJ1-6; TRBD1 aligns across 10 bases. The germline gives CDR1 SEHNR, CDR2 FQNEAQ (reference sequence). This CDR3 contains 16 residues. V trimming: 5 bases; J trimming: 3 bases; junction bases outside the gene matches: 4. CDR3 amino acids: CASSTTGGVYNSPLHF. The CDR3 DNA reads TGTGCCAGCAGCACGACAGGGGGCGTCTATAATTCACCCCTCCACTTT.

This clone has only a few counts. The genes are TRBV27 and TRBJ1-1; possibly TRBD1 for D (6 bases). CDR1 MNHEY and CDR2 SMNVEV come from the germline V gene (reference sequence). The CDR3 consists of 13 residues. V gave up 6 bases and J gave up 1 base, with 9 bases separating them. CDR3: CASRTQGNTEAFF. The CDR3 region has the DNA TGTGCCAGCAGAACACAGGGGAACACTGAAGCTTTCTTT.

The rearrangement joins TRBV28 to TRBJ1-2; D is ambiguous. The CDR3 loop spans 13 amino acids. V lost 6 bases and J lost 4, with 12 bases in between. In germline, CDR1 is MDHEN, CDR2 SYDVKM. The CDR3 protein is CASSPDKLYGYTF. The CDR3, as DNA: TGTGCCAGCAGCCCCGACAAACTCTATGGCTACACCTTC.

The chain has TRBV20-1 and TRBJ2-1; D not certain. Germline V gives CDR1 DFQATT, CDR2 SNEGSKA (reference sequence). V lost 3 bases, J lost 6 bases, and 9 bases lay in between. This CDR3 has 12 residues. CDR3 region: CSASPTPNEQFF. The CDR3, as DNA: TGCAGTGCTAGTCCCACACCCAATGAGCAGTTCTTC.

The chain employs TRBV27 and TRBJ2-3; 13 nucleotides align to TRBD2. V trimming: 4 bases; J trimming: 0 bases; junction bases outside the gene matches: 4. Germline lookup yields CDR1 MNHEY and CDR2 SMNVEV (reference sequence). This CDR3 spans 17 amino acids. The CDR3 coding sequence is TGTGCCAGCAGTTACACGGGACTAGCGGGGAGCACAGATACGCAGTATTTT. Its protein is CASSYTGLAGSTDTQYF.

The chain couples TRBV6-6 to TRBJ1-6; no clear D gene. Trimming took off 5 bases at V and 4 bases at J, with 15 bases between the two ends. Per the germline V gene, CDR1 is MNHNY and CDR2 is SVGAGI (reference sequence). The CDR3 spans 16 residues. CDR3 loop: CASSRSDGLYNSPLHF. CDR3 nucleotides: TGTGCCAGCAGTCGATCGGACGGACTGTATAATTCACCCCTCCACTTT.

The chain joins TRBV27 to TRBJ2-5; 9 bases map to TRBD1. The ends lost 6 bases at V and 4 bases at J; junction bases unmatched: 6. Germline values: CDR1 MNHEY, CDR2 SMNVEV (reference sequence). This CDR3 contains 14 residues. CDR3 in DNA: TGTGCCAGCAGCCGGGGACAGGGTGGAGAGACCCAGTACTTC. Encoded protein: CASSRGQGGETQYF.

The V and J genes are TRBV4-3 and TRBJ2-7; 14 bases map to TRBD2. The germline CDR1 and CDR2 sequences are LGHNA and YSLEER. Trimming took 0 bases from V and 6 from J; bases not matched to a gene: 4. The CDR3 length is 16 residues. The CDR3 loop is CASSQEVGLAGVEQYF. CDR3 sequence (DNA): TGCGCCAGCAGCCAAGAGGTGGGACTAGCGGGGGTCGAGCAGTACTTC.

In its sample, this clone was seen once. In DNA form, the CDR3 reads TGTGCCAGCAGCTTAGCTAGCGGGAGTTACACGCAGTATTTT. Its translation: CASSLASGSYTQYF. The chain recombines TRBV11-3 with TRBJ2-3, with TRBD2 identical over 10 bases. The CDR3 spans 14 residues. Germline-derived CDR1 and CDR2 are SGHNT and YENEEA. V lost 1 base to trimming and J lost 9 bases; unmatched junction nucleotides: 4.

This chain uses TRBV27 with TRBJ2-1; TRBD1 matches 8 bases. The CDR3 totals 15 residues. V gave up 5 bases and J gave up 9 bases; unmatched junction bases: 12. Germline CDR1 and CDR2: MNHEY and SMNVEV (reference sequence). CDR3 region: CASSTQGASLGEQFF. The CDR3 DNA sequence: TGTGCCAGCAGTACTCAGGGGGCCAGTTTGGGTGAGCAGTTCTTC.

The rearrangement joins TRBV7-9 to TRBJ1-2; D not certain. V lost 1 base and J 6 bases, leaving 9 bases between the germline ends. The germline CDR1 and CDR2 sequences are SEHNR and FQNEAQ (reference sequence). CDR3 size: 13 residues. The CDR3 reads CASSLVITDGYTF. The CDR3 DNA reads TGTGCCAGCAGCTTAGTTATTACTGATGGCTACACCTTC.

The chain is built from TRBV12-5 and TRBJ2-1; 14 bases agree with TRBD2. After removal of 6 bases from V and 7 bases from J, the junction contained 5 bases not matched to a gene. This CDR3 has 15 amino acids. From germline, CDR1 is LGHNT and CDR2 FRNRAP. CDR3 bases: TGTGCTAGTGGACCGACTAGCGGGAGGGGAAATGAGCAGTTCTTC. Translating gives CASGPTSGRGNEQFF.

The chain employs TRBV13 and TRBJ2-3; 12 bases are shared with TRBD2. Germline CDR1 PRHDT, CDR2 FYEKMQ (reference sequence). This CDR3 spans 16 amino acids. J lost 2 bases, V lost 5 bases, and 5 bases had no gene match. The CDR3 sequence: CASSLLAGGPTDTQYF. As DNA, the CDR3 is TGTGCCAGCAGCCTACTAGCGGGAGGACCCACAGATACGCAGTATTTT.

This chain uses TRBV9 with TRBJ1-1; D unresolved. The CDR3 sequence is 15 residues long. V dropped 0 bases and J dropped 1 base, with 10 bases sitting between them. Germline V gives CDR1 SGDLS, CDR2 YYNGEE. Here the CDR3 reads CASSVDREGNTEAFF. CDR3 sequence (DNA): TGTGCCAGCAGCGTAGATCGGGAGGGGAACACTGAAGCTTTCTTT.

This clone showed up just once. The V call is TRBV19, the J call TRBJ1-1; D possibly corresponds to TRBD1 (6 bases). The CDR3 spans 14 residues. The V end lost 5 bases, the J end lost 10 bases, and 20 bases lay between the germline ends. CDR1 is LNHDA, CDR2 SQIVND, per germline (reference sequence). As DNA, the CDR3 is TGTGCCAGTAGTGCTTCCGACAGGACACCCAGAGCTTTCTTT. Its protein is CASSASDRTPRAFF.

The chain employs TRBV5-1 and TRBJ2-6; 12 nucleotides align to TRBD1. V shed 4 bases, J shed 3 bases, and the junction held 5 bases outside the gene matches. The CDR3 totals 17 residues. Germline V lookup: CDR1 SGHRS, CDR2 YFSETQ. In nucleotides, the CDR3 is TGCGCCAGCAGCCCGGGACAGGGGGCTAGTGGGGCCAACGTCCTGACTTTC. Translation: CASSPGQGASGANVLTF.

The rearrangement joins TRBV9 to TRBJ1-5; 9 nucleotides match TRBD1. Per the germline V gene, CDR1 is SGDLS and CDR2 is YYNGEE. The V gene end was trimmed by 2 bases and the J gene end by 0 bases; junction bases not matched to a gene: 0. The CDR3 loop spans 15 amino acids. The CDR3 DNA sequence: TGTGCCAGCAGCGTGGGACAGGGTAGCAATCAGCCCCAGCATTTT. Residues: CASSVGQGSNQPQHF.